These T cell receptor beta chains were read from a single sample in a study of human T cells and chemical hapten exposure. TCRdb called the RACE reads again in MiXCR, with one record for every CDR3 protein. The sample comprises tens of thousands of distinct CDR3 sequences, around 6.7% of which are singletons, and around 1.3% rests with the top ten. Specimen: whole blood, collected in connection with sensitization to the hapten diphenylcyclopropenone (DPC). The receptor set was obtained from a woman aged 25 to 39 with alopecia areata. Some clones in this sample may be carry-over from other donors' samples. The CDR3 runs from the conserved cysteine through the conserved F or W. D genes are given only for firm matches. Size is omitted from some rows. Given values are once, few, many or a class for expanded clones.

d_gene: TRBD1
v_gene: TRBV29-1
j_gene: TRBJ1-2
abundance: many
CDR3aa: CSVDRDRVNGYTF
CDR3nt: TGCAGCGTTGACAGGGACAGGGTTAATGGCTACACCTTC

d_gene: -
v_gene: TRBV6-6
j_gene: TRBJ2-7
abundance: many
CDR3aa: CASSPGVTYEQYF
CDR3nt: TGTGCCAGCAGCCCGGGGGTTACCTACGAGCAGTACTTC

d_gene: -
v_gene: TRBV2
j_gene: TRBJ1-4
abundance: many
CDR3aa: CASSVGENEKLFF
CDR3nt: TGTGCCAGCAGTGTGGGGGAGAATGAAAAACTGTTTTTT

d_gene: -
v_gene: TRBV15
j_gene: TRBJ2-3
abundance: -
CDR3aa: CVTSRGGLGTDTQYF
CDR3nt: TGTGTCACCAGCAGAGGGGGGCTGGGGACAGATACGCAGTATTTT

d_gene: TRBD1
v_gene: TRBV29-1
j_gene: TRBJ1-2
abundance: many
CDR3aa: CSVNGQGPTLYGYTF
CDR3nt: TGCAGCGTTAATGGACAGGGTCCCACCCTCTATGGCTACACCTTC

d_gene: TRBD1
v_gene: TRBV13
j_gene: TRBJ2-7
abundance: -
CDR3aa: CASSLGQTKVIF
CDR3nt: TGTGCCAGCAGCTTGGGACAGACAAAAGTAATTTTC

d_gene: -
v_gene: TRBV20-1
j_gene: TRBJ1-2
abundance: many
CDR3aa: CSAGGRWDYGYTF
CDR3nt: TGCAGTGCTGGCGGACGGTGGGACTATGGCTACACCTTC

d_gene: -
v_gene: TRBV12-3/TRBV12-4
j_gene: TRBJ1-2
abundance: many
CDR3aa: CASSFPSPARDEDGYTF
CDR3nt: TGTGCCAGCAGTTTTCCTTCCCCCGCCCGGGACGAAGATGGCTACACCTTC

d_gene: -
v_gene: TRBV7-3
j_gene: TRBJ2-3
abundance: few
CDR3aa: CASSLRGGPGLTDTQYF
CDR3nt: TGTGCCAGCAGCTTAAGAGGGGGGCCCGGCCTCACAGATACGCAGTATTTT

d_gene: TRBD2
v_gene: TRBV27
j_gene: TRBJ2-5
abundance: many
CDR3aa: CASSQLAGKPETQYF
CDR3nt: TGTGCCAGCAGCCAACTAGCGGGGAAACCTGAGACCCAGTACTTC

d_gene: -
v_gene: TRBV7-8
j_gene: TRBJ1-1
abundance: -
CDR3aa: CASSPGVYQNTEAFF
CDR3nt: TGTGCCAGCAGCCCAGGGGTCTACCAGAACACTGAAGCTTTCTTT

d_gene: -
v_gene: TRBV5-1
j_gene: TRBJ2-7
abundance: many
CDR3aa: CASSLEGNSYEQYF
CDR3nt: TGCGCCAGCAGCCTCGAGGGGAACTCCTACGAGCAGTACTTC

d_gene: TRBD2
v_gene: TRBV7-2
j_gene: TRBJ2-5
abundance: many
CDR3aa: CASSSQPSGQETQYF
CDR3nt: TGTGCCAGCAGCTCTCAACCTAGCGGGCAAGAGACCCAGTACTTC

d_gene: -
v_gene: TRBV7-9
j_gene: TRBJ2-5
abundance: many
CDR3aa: CASSPPLAIETQYF
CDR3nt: TGTGCCAGCAGCCCACCTCTCGCGATAGAGACCCAGTACTTC

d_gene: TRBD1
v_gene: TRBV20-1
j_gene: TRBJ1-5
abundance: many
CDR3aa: CSASLGTGPPPLLAQPQHF
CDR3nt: TGCAGTGCTAGTTTGGGGACAGGGCCACCTCCCCTGTTAGCTCAGCCCCAGCATTTT

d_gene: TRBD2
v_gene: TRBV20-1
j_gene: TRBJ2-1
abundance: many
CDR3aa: CSALGLAGGRLGYNEQFF
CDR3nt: TGCAGTGCACTCGGACTAGCGGGGGGGCGGTTGGGGTACAATGAGCAGTTCTTC

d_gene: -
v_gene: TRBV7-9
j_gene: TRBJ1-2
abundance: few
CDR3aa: CASKPWAGQGYTF
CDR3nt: TGTGCCAGCAAGCCTTGGGCAGGGCAAGGCTACACCTTC

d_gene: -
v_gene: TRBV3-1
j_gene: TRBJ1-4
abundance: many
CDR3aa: CASSQDQREKLFF
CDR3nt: TGTGCCAGCAGCCAAGATCAGAGGGAGAAACTGTTTTTT

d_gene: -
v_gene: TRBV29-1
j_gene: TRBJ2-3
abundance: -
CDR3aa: CSVEDVTGTDTQYF
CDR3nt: TGCAGCGTTGAAGACGTGACGGGCACAGATACGCAGTATTTT

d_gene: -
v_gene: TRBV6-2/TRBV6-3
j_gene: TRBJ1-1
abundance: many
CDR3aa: CASYDRRGTEAFF
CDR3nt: TGTGCCAGCTATGACCGCAGGGGAACTGAAGCTTTCTTT

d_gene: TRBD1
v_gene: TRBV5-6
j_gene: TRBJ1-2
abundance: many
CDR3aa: CASTTYTAGQTRNYGYTF
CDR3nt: TGTGCCAGCACCACTTACACCGCGGGACAGACAAGGAACTATGGCTACACCTTC

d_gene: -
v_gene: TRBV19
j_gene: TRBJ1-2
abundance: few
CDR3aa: CASRTGGYGYTF
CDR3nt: TGTGCCAGTAGAACGGGGGGCTATGGCTACACCTTC

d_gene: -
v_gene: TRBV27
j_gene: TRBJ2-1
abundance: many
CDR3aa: CASSLLTVGGSEQFF
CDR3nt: TGTGCCAGCAGTTTATTAACCGTTGGGGGCAGTGAGCAGTTCTTC

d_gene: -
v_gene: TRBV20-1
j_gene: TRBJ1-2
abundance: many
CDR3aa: CSAQSGGAPYGYTF
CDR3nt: TGCAGTGCTCAGTCCGGGGGCGCGCCCTATGGCTACACCTTC

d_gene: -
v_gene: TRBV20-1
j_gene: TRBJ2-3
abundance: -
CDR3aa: CSASQSRTQADTQYF
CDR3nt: TGCAGTGCTAGCCAGTCCCGGACCCAGGCAGATACGCAGTATTTT

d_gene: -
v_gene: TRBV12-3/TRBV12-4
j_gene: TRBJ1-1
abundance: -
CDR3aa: CASSFLVSMNAEAFF
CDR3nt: TGTGCCAGCAGTTTCTTAGTCAGCATGAACGCTGAAGCTTTCTTT

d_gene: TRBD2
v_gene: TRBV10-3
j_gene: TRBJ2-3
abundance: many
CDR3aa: CAISAVPTSGGWGTQYF
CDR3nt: TGTGCCATCAGTGCCGTGCCCACTAGCGGGGGGTGGGGTACGCAGTATTTT

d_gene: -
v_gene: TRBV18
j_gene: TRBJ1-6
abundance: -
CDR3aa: CASSPSGTPNSPLHF
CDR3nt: TGTGCCAGCTCACCATCTGGAACACCTAATTCACCCCTCCACTTT

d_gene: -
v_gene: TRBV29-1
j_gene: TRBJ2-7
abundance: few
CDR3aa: CSVAGERFTYEQYF
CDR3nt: TGCAGCGTTGCAGGGGAACGTTTTACCTACGAGCAGTACTTC

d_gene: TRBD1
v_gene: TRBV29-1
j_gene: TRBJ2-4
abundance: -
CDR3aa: CSVVLQGVAKNIQYF
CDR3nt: TGCAGCGTTGTTTTACAGGGGGTAGCCAAAAACATTCAGTACTTC

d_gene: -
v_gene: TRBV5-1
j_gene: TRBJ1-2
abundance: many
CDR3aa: CASSSSSTTQTYGYTF
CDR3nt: TGCGCCAGCAGCTCCTCTAGCACGACACAAACCTATGGCTACACCTTC